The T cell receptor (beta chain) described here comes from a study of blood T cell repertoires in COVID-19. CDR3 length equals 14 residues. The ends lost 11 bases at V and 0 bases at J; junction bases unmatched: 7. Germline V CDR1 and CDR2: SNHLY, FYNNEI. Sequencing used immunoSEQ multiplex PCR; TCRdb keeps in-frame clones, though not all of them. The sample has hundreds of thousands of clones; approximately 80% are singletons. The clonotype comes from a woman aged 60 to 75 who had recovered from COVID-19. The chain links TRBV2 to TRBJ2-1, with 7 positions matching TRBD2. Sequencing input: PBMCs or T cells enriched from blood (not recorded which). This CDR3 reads CAGGGRASYNEQFF. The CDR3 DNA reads TGTGCCGGCGGTGGGAGGGCCTCCTACAATGAGCAGTTCTTC.